The sequence of this TCR beta chain was determined in a study of T-cell reconstitution after alpha-beta-depleted transplantation in children (dated by TCRdb to the mid-2010s). For context, the study as a whole: Using TCR repertoire profiling, the study quantitatively followed how T-cell immune reconstitution unfolded in children after TCRalphabeta/CD19-depleted allogeneic hematopoietic cell transplantation. What the work shows at the level of the full study, not this receptor alone: Hyperexpanded clone frequencies declined over subsequent months; after one year, T-cell counts and TCRbeta diversity were mostly attributed to newly produced T cells. The high TCRbeta diversity at day 60 in some patients was ascribed to recipient T cells and intrathymic progenitors that had survived conditioning. About two months after transplant, the apparently early recovery of alphabetaT-cell counts reportedly depended on just several hundred clones that had expanded rapidly and came from non-depleted graft cells.

The CDR3 spans 16 residues, from the cysteine through the phenylalanine. This entry keeps only the CDR3 DNA: 48 bases, framed from base 1. V was cut back by 0 bases and J by 1 base, leaving a gap of 12 bases between them. From a lookup of the germline V gene, CDR1 and CDR2 are SGHRS and YFSETQ. Preparation of the library involved PCR. Instrument on record: Illumina HiSeq 2500. TCR library preparation used molecular barcoding, with unique molecular identifiers applied to normalize quantification of the TCRbeta repertoire. Using fastp trimming at Q25 and MiXCR clonotype assembly, TCRdb reanalyzed the public sequencing data and kept in-frame beta chains. Rows matching on CDR3 protein sequence are summarized as one entry with the most common DNA and genes. The sample profile shows approximately 400,000 distinct CDR3 sequences; around 16% of them were found once. The ten largest clonotypes hold roughly 29% of the sample.

On this clonotype: This receptor's antigen is unknown. Per-nucleotide qualities are absent, and no much larger clonotype sits a single base away.

Explained via the paper, the treatment or condition label denotes: allogeneic hematopoietic cell transplantation with graft depleted of TCRalphabeta T cells and CD19 B cells. The transplant recipients were children given TCRalphabeta/CD19-depleted allogeneic hematopoietic cell grafts. The clonotype originates from a boy in the first two years of life who had a stem cell transplant for Wiskott-Aldrich syndrome, so the T cells may come from the graft donor. The material was PBMCs, mostly from graft donor cells, obtained 360 days after TCRalphabeta/CD19-depleted stem cell transplant. The sequence joins TRBV5-1 to TRBJ2-3, with no confidently assigned D gene. This receptor carries the CDR3 CASSLGLERRTDTQYF. The nucleotide sequence reads as follows: TGCGCCAGCAGCTTGGGATTAGAAAGACGCACAGATACGCAGTATTTT.